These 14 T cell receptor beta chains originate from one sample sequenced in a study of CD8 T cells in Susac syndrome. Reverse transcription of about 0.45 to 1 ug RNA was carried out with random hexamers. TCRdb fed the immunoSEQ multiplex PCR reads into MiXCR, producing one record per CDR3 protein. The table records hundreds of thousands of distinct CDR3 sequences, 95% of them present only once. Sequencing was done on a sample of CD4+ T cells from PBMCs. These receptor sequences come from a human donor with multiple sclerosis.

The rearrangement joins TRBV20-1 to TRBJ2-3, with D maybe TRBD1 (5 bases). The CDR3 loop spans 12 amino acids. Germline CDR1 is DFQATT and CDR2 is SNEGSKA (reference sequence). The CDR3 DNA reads TGCACCATCCAGGGTGATATGGATACGCAGTATTTT. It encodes CTIQGDMDTQYF.

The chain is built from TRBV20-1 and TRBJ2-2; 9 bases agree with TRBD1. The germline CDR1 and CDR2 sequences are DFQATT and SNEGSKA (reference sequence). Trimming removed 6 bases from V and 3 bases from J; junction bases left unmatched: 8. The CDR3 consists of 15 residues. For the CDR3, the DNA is TGCAGTGCCCTAGGGACAGGGATATACACCGGGGAGCTGTTTTTT. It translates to CSALGTGIYTGELFF.

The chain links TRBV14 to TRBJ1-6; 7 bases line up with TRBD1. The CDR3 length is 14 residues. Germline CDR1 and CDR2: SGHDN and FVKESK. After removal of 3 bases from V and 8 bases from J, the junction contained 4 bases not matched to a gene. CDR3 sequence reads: CASSQPGGYSPLHF. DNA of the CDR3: TGTGCCAGCAGCCAGCCAGGGGGGTATTCACCCCTCCACTTT.

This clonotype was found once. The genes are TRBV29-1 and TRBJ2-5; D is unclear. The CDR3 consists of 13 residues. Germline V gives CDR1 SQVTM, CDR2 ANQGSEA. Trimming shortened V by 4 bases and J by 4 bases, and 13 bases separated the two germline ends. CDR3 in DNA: TGCAGCGTTGGGGGTAGCTGGTCAGAGACCCAGTACTTC. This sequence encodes CSVGGSWSETQYF.

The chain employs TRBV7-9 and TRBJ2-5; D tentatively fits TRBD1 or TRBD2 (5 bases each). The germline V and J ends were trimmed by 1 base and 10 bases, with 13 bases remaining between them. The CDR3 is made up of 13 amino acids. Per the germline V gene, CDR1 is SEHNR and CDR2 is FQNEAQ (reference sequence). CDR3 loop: CASSLGMVGDQYF. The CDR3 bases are TGTGCCAGCAGCTTAGGAATGGTGGGGGACCAGTACTTC. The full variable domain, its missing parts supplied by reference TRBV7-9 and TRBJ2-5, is DTGVSQNPRHKITKRGQNVTFRCDPISEHNRLYWYRQTLGQGPEFLTYFQNEAQLEKSRLLSDRFSAERPKGSFSTLEIQRTEQGDSAMYLCASSLGMVGDQYFGPGTRLLVL.

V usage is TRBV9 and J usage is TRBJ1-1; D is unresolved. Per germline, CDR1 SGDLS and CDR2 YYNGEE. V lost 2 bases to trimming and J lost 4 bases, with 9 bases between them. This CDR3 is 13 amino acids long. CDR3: CASSVEHITEAFF. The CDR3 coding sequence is TGTGCCAGCAGCGTCGAACATATCACTGAAGCTTTCTTT.

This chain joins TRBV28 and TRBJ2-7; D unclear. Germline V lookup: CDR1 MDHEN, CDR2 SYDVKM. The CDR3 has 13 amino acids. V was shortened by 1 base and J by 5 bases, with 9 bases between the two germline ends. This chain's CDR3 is CASSLSPWDEQYF. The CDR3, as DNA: TGTGCCAGCAGTTTATCCCCGTGGGACGAGCAGTACTTC. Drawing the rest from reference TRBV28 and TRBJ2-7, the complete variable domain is DVKVTQSSRYLVKRTGEKVFLECVQDMDHENMFWYRQDPGLGLRLIYFSYDVKMKEKGDIPEGYSVSREKKERFSLILESASTNQTSMYLCASSLSPWDEQYFGPGTRLTVT.

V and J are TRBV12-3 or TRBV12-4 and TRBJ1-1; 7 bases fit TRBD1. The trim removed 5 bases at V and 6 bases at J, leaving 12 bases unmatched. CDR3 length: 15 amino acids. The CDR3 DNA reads TGTGCCAGCAGTCCGAGACAGGGTAAATCCGCTGAAGCTTTCTTT. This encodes CASSPRQGKSAEAFF.

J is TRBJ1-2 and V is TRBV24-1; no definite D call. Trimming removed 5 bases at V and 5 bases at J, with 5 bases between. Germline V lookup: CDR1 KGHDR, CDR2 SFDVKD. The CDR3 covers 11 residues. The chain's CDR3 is CATSGGYGYTF. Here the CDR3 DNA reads TGTGCCACCAGTGGCGGATATGGCTACACCTTC.

CDR3 sequence reads: CASSVIPGLAGANTGELFF. DNA of the CDR3: TGCGCCAGCAGCGTGATCCCGGGACTAGCGGGTGCGAACACCGGGGAGCTGTTTTTT. The V call is TRBV5-1, the J call TRBJ2-2, with 12 bases matching TRBD2. The CDR3 runs to 19 residues. V trimming: 4 bases; J trimming: 0 bases; junction bases outside the gene matches: 10. From germline, CDR1 is SGHRS and CDR2 YFSETQ.

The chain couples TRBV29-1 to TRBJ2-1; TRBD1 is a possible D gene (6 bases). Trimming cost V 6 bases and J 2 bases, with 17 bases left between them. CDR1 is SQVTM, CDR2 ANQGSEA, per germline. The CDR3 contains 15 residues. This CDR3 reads CSVRKTGLTYNEQFF. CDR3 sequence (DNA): TGCAGCGTCCGAAAAACAGGGTTAACCTACAATGAGCAGTTCTTC.

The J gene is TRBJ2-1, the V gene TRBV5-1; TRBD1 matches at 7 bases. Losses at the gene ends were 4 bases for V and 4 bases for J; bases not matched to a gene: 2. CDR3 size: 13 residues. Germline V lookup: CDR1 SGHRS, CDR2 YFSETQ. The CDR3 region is CASSGQEYNEQFF. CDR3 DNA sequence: TGCGCCAGCAGCGGACAGGAGTACAATGAGCAGTTCTTC.

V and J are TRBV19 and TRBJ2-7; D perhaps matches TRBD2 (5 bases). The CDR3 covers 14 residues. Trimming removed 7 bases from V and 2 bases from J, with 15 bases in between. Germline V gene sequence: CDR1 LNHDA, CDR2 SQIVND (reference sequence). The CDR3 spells CASMGEDPPYEQYF. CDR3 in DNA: TGTGCCAGTATGGGAGAAGACCCACCCTACGAGCAGTACTTC.

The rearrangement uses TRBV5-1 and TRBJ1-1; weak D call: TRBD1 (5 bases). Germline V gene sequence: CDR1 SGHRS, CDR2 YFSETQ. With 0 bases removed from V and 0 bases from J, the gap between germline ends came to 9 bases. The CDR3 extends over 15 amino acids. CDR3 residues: CASSLEGPMNTEAFF. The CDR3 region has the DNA TGCGCCAGCAGCTTGGAGGGACCGATGAACACTGAAGCTTTCTTT.